These T cell receptor beta chains were read from a single sample in a study of T cells in Graves' hyperthyroidism and ophthalmopathy. TCRdb re-called the multiplex PCR reads through MiXCR, storing one row per CDR3 protein. The sample has 300,000 to 450,000 distinct CDR3 sequences, about a sixth seen once; the top ten hold 34%. Sequenced material: blood. The receptors here all came from a woman aged 30 to 39 with Graves' hyperthyroidism that later progressed to Graves' ophthalmopathy. Both conserved end residues are part of each CDR3. A D gene is named only where the DNA matches it firmly. Some rows mark clone size as missing; the rest say once, few, many or name a class of expanded clone.

d_call	v_call	j_call	clone_size	cdr3_nt	cdr3_aa
.	TRBV19	TRBJ2-1	.	TGTGCCAGTAGTATAGAAGGCACCCACCAGTTCTTC	CASSIEGTHQFF
.	TRBV19	TRBJ1-1	.	TGCGCCAGTAGCCAACAGAGGAACACTGAAGCTTTCTTT	CASSQQRNTEAFF
TRBD2	TRBV20-1	TRBJ2-1	many	TGCAGTGCCCCTAAGCGGGAAATGGAGTACAATGAGCAGTTCTTC	CSAPKREMEYNEQFF
.	TRBV20-1	TRBJ1-3	.	TGCAGTGCGGATACAGAAAACTCTGGAAACACCATATATTTT	CSADTENSGNTIYF
.	TRBV12-3/TRBV12-4	TRBJ2-7	.	TGTGCCAGCAGTCAAGACCCCAGGGACCCATCCTACGAGCAGTACTTC	CASSQDPRDPSYEQYF
.	TRBV12-3/TRBV12-4	TRBJ1-5	many	TGTGCCAGCAGTTGGGGACAAGATCAGCCCCAGCATTTT	CASSWGQDQPQHF
TRBD2	TRBV7-2	TRBJ2-1	many	TGTGCCAGCAGCCCACCTAGCGGGGGGGCTGAGCAGTTCTTC	CASSPPSGGAEQFF
.	TRBV7-2	TRBJ1-6	.	TGTGCCAGCAGCTTAGCGCTTTTGGGGCTGGCACCCCTCCACTTT	CASSLALLGLAPLHF
.	TRBV7-8	TRBJ1-6	many	TGTGCCAGCAGCTTAGTGGACAGACAGAATTCACCCCTCCACTTT	CASSLVDRQNSPLHF
TRBD1	TRBV13	TRBJ1-1	.	TGTGCCAGCAGCCTAGGACAGGGAACCACTGAAGCTTTCTTT	CASSLGQGTTEAFF
.	TRBV27	TRBJ1-5	.	TGTGCCAGCAGTTTGTTTGTCGCTTCGGGGCAGGCGTGGCCCCAGCATTTT	CASSLFVASGQAWPQHF
TRBD2	TRBV20-1	TRBJ2-1	many	TGCAGTGCACCCGTCCCTTGGGGGGGGTCCTACAATGAGCAGTTCTTC	CSAPVPWGGSYNEQFF
.	TRBV30	TRBJ1-3	many	TGTGCCTGGATCGACGGCAACTCTGGAAACACCATATATTTT	CAWIDGNSGNTIYF
.	TRBV20-1	TRBJ2-3	many	TGCAGTGCTAGTACTCCTCAGGGGGGGAGGATAGATACGCAGTATTTT	CSASTPQGGRIDTQYF
TRBD2	TRBV20-1	TRBJ2-3	many	TGCAGTGCTGATCCGAAGGGGCGGGAGGGCACAGATACGCAGTATTTT	CSADPKGREGTDTQYF
.	TRBV30	TRBJ1-4	many	TGTGCCTGGAGTGTACCCGGTAATGAAAAACTGTTTTTT	CAWSVPGNEKLFF
.	TRBV6-2/TRBV6-3	TRBJ2-7	.	TGTGCCAGCAGTTCGGTCACCTACGAGCAGTACTTC	CASSSVTYEQYF
.	TRBV10-3	TRBJ1-6	many	TGTGCCACCACAGTGCATAATAATTCACCCCTCCACTTT	CATTVHNNSPLHF
.	TRBV7-2	TRBJ1-1	many	TGTGCCAGCAGCTTTTCGAAGAACACTGAAGCTTTCTTT	CASSFSKNTEAFF
.	TRBV28	TRBJ2-7	many	TGTGCCAGCAGTTTGGAACTAGCAAAAGCTCTTCCCTACGAGCAGTACTTC	CASSLELAKALPYEQYF
TRBD1	TRBV10-1	TRBJ2-3	many	TGCGCCAGCAGCAAAACACCGGGACAGGGGGCAGATACGCAGTATTTT	CASSKTPGQGADTQYF
.	TRBV27	TRBJ2-4	many	TGTGCCAGCAGCCCTACGCCCGGGGTCCTAGCCAAAAACATTCAGTACTTC	CASSPTPGVLAKNIQYF
.	TRBV2	TRBJ2-2	many	TGTGCCAGCAGTGGGAGGAGCGCGCGTACGAACACCGGGGAGCTGTTTTTT	CASSGRSARTNTGELFF
TRBD2	TRBV24-1	TRBJ2-2	.	TGTGCCACCAGTGCGGCTAGCGGGAGTATGGGCACCGGGGAGCTGTTTTTT	CATSAASGSMGTGELFF
.	TRBV2	TRBJ1-2	many	TGTGCCAGCAGTGAAGGGCTCCTCGGCGGGGGCCCAGAAGGCTACACCTTC	CASSEGLLGGGPEGYTF
TRBD2	TRBV5-1	TRBJ2-1	few	TGCGCCAGCAGCCCGTTCCTCCGGACTAGCGGGGGCGCTGAGCAGTTCTTC	CASSPFLRTSGGAEQFF
.	TRBV12-3/TRBV12-4	TRBJ1-4	many	TGTGCCAGCAGAAAACGGCGCGGCGTTAATGAAAAACTGTTTTTT	CASRKRRGVNEKLFF
.	TRBV28	TRBJ2-7	many	TGTGCCAGCAGTCCTCGTCGACAGGCGCCCTCCTACGAGCAGTACTTC	CASSPRRQAPSYEQYF
.	TRBV7-9	TRBJ2-1	many	TGTGCCAGTCAAACCCCAACTAGCAGGAATGAGCAGTTCTTC	CASQTPTSRNEQFF
TRBD2	TRBV24-1	TRBJ2-7	many	TGTGCCACCAGTGACCGGACTAGAACCTACGAGCAGTACTTC	CATSDRTRTYEQYF
.	TRBV5-5	TRBJ1-1	.	TGTGCCAGCAGCTTGACGGTTGTTGGCACTGAAGCTTTCTTT	CASSLTVVGTEAFF
TRBD1	TRBV18	TRBJ1-1	many	TGTGCCAGCTCACCATGGGACAGGGAAGCTTTCTTT	CASSPWDREAFF
.	TRBV6-5	TRBJ2-4	.	TGTGCCAGCAGTTACTCCCAGGGACTAGCCAAAAACATTCAGTACTTC	CASSYSQGLAKNIQYF
.	TRBV28	TRBJ1-4	.	TGTGCCAGCAGGGGGGGGGCCTACGAAAAACTGTTTTTT	CASRGGAYEKLFF
TRBD1	TRBV27	TRBJ2-5	many	TGTGCCAGCAGTCATCAGGGGGCTTCGTCGAAGACCCAGTACTTC	CASSHQGASSKTQYF
.	TRBV3-1	TRBJ2-1	.	TGTGCCAGCAGCCAAGATCGACTGCCCCACAATGAGCAGTTCTTC	CASSQDRLPHNEQFF
.	TRBV10-3	TRBJ1-5	many	TGTGCCATCAGTGAGTCGCGAGAATATCAGCCCCAGCATTTT	CAISESREYQPQHF
.	TRBV5-4	TRBJ1-4	many	TGTGCCAGCAGCTCGACGGGGGGCGTGGGGCAGGGCGAAAAACTGTTTTTT	CASSSTGGVGQGEKLFF
TRBD1	TRBV7-2	TRBJ2-1	.	TGTGCCAGCAGCCTTAACAGGGGGCACAATGAGCAGTTCTTC	CASSLNRGHNEQFF
TRBD1	TRBV9	TRBJ2-4	once	TGTGCCAGCAGCTCCCCGATCCACAGGGGGAAGGCCATTCAGTACTTC	CASSSPIHRGKAIQYF
TRBD1	TRBV28	TRBJ2-7	few	TGTGCCAGCACGTTCACAGGGGAATCGTACGAGCAGTACTTC	CASTFTGESYEQYF
.	TRBV11-2	TRBJ2-1	.	TGTGCCAGCAGCTTAGACAGGGCCTCTTACAATGAGCAGTTCTTC	CASSLDRASYNEQFF
TRBD2	TRBV7-3	TRBJ2-2	.	TGTGCCAGCAGCTTTAGCGGGAGAACGAACACCGGGGAGCTGTTTTTT	CASSFSGRTNTGELFF
.	TRBV7-9	TRBJ1-1	many	TGTGCCAGCAGCGCCATCAGGGGCGGCACTGAAGCTTTCTTT	CASSAIRGGTEAFF
.	TRBV20-1	TRBJ2-7	many	TGCAGTGCTAGAGTACCCTGGAGGGCCGTATCCTACGAGCAGTACTTC	CSARVPWRAVSYEQYF
TRBD1	TRBV20-1	TRBJ1-2	many	TGCAGTGCTAGGGGGACAGGGGTCCTTCTTTCCTATGGCTACACCTTC	CSARGTGVLLSYGYTF
TRBD2	TRBV11-2	TRBJ2-3	.	TGTGCCAGCGATGTATGGACTAGCAACACAGATACGCAGTATTTT	CASDVWTSNTDTQYF
.	TRBV12-3/TRBV12-4	TRBJ2-7	many	TGTGCCAGCAGTTTACCGGGAAACGAGCAGTACTTC	CASSLPGNEQYF
.	TRBV12-3/TRBV12-4	TRBJ2-7	.	TGTGCCAGCAGTTTAACCCCAACCGAGCAGTACTTC	CASSLTPTEQYF
.	TRBV5-5	TRBJ2-1	.	TGTGCCAGCACCCAGGAGGCGCGATCCTACAATGAGCAGTTCTTC	CASTQEARSYNEQFF
TRBD1	TRBV5-1	TRBJ2-7	many	TGCGCCACCACGACAGGGCCTAGCTCCTACGAGCAGTACTTC	CATTTGPSSYEQYF
.	TRBV29-1	TRBJ2-2	.	TGCAGCGTTGAGGAAAACACCGGGGAGCTGTTTTTT	CSVEENTGELFF
.	TRBV12-3/TRBV12-4	TRBJ2-3	few	TGTGCCAGCAGACTACAGACAGATACGCAGTATTTT	CASRLQTDTQYF
.	TRBV19	TRBJ1-2	.	TGTGCCAGTAGGGGATTTGGTGGCTACACCTTC	CASRGFGGYTF